What follows are 10 T cell receptor beta chains derived from one specimen sequenced in a study of T cell responses to AZD1222 COVID-19 vaccine. The assay was immunoSEQ multiplex PCR, and TCRdb's table has in-frame clones only and misses some. The repertoire holds some 100,000 clones, with 86% as singletons. The specimen comprised peripheral blood, sampled 28 days after the second AZD1222 dose. The receptors were gathered from an adult who received the AZD1222 COVID-19 vaccine.

The V and J genes are TRBV7-2 and TRBJ2-1, with 8 bases identical to TRBD2. J was trimmed by 7 bases and V by 2 bases; bases with no gene match: 10. The CDR3 is 16 amino acids. The germline V gene encodes CDR1 SGHTA and CDR2 FQGNSA. The CDR3 reads CASSLTAGGLVNEQFF. The CDR3 region has the DNA TGTGCCAGCAGCTTAACGGCGGGGGGCCTAGTGAATGAGCAGTTCTTC.

The rearrangement joins TRBV6-5 to TRBJ2-2, with D tentatively TRBD1 (5 bases). The CDR3 has 15 amino acids. V was cut by 7 bases and J by 0 bases, with 12 bases left in between. Germline values: CDR1 MNHEY, CDR2 SVGAGI. This chain's CDR3 is CASNRTPANTGELFF. Here the CDR3 DNA reads TGTGCCAGCAACAGGACGCCTGCGAACACCGGGGAGCTGTTTTTT.

The chain employs TRBV9 and TRBJ2-1, with a possible D match to TRBD2 (6 bases). Looked up from germline, CDR1 is SGDLS and CDR2 is YYNGEE. V was pared by 6 bases and J by 5 bases, with 18 bases between. The CDR3 is 15 amino acids. For the CDR3, the DNA is TGTGCCAGCAACGTGGGAGGTCTATCGGACAATGAGCAGTTCTTC. It is translated as CASNVGGLSDNEQFF.

The chain employs TRBV27 and TRBJ2-3; D not resolved. The V gene's germline CDR1 is MNHEY and CDR2 SMNVEV (reference sequence). The CDR3 spans 17 residues. V was shortened by 5 bases and J by 6 bases, with 24 bases between the two germline ends. CDR3 nucleotide sequence: TGTGCCAGCAGTAGAGCGAACTGGTACGACCACCCGGATACGCAGTATTTT. It is translated as CASSRANWYDHPDTQYF.

The chain has TRBV5-5 and TRBJ2-7; a possible D gene is TRBD1 (6 bases). V lost 0 bases and J lost 0, with 7 bases in between. The CDR3 covers 14 residues. Germline CDR1 reads SGHKS; CDR2 reads YYEKEE (reference sequence). The CDR3 protein is CASSLEDSSYEQYF. The CDR3 DNA sequence: TGTGCCAGCAGCTTGGAGGACAGCTCCTACGAGCAGTACTTC.

This chain connects TRBV5-1 to TRBJ2-5; D unresolved. This CDR3 is built from 14 residues. Germline assignment: CDR1 SGHRS and CDR2 YFSETQ. Trimming took off 0 bases at V and 5 bases at J, with 11 bases between the two ends. CDR3 protein: CASSLVFGFETQYF. CDR3 bases: TGCGCCAGCAGCTTGGTTTTCGGATTCGAGACCCAGTACTTC.

This chain joins TRBV7-2 and TRBJ1-1; a weak D match, TRBD1 (5 bases). The germline CDR1 and CDR2 sequences are SGHTA and FQGNSA. There are 14 residues in the CDR3. The ends were cut back, 5 bases at V and 6 bases at J, with 16 bases in the middle. This chain's CDR3 is CASSPSGDEAEAFF. The CDR3 DNA sequence: TGTGCCAGCAGCCCGTCCGGGGACGAGGCTGAAGCTTTCTTT.

DNA for the CDR3: TGTGCCAGCAGGGCAGGACTCAATGAGCAGTTCTTC. Protein product: CASRAGLNEQFF. The V call is TRBV5-6, the J call TRBJ2-1; weak D call: TRBD2 (5 bases). The germline V gene encodes CDR1 SGHDT and CDR2 YYEEEE. The V end lost 5 bases, the J end lost 6 bases, and 9 bases lay between the germline ends. CDR3 size: 12 residues.

DNA for the CDR3: TGTGCCATCGGCCCTAGCGGGAGCTCCTACGAGCAGTACTTC. It codes for CAIGPSGSSYEQYF. The chain employs TRBV10-3 and TRBJ2-7; 10 nucleotides agree with TRBD2. The V gene end was trimmed by 8 bases and the J gene end by 0 bases; junction bases not matched to a gene: 4. The CDR3 runs to 14 residues. Germline loops: CDR1 ENHRY, CDR2 SYGVKD.

The chain uses TRBV5-4 and TRBJ1-1; D is possibly TRBD1 (5 bases). The V gene's germline CDR1 is SGHNT and CDR2 YYREEE (reference sequence). The CDR3 sequence is 15 residues long. The V gene lost 0 bases and the J gene lost 1 base, with 10 bases spanning the gap. The CDR3 region has the DNA TGTGCCAGCAGCTTGGGGATGACAGAGAACACTGAAGCTTTCTTT. Translated, it gives CASSLGMTENTEAFF.